This T cell receptor beta chain was found in a study of blood T cell repertoires in COVID-19. In the source study's methods: Reference gene primers were amplified, and this amplification served to estimate nucleated cell counts. Clones were read by immunoSEQ multiplex PCR, and TCRdb kept only the in-frame ones, dropping some. V, J and clone size derive from that table, while D and trimming were established from the DNA sequence. The sample lists about 52,000 clones, just over 85% occurring once. The germline V gene encodes CDR1 KGHDR and CDR2 SFDVKD. Trimming took off 6 bases at V and 1 base at J, with 11 bases between the two ends. This CDR3 comprises 15 residues.

Sequenced input: peripheral blood. The gene calls are TRBV24-1 and TRBJ2-2, with a weak D call TRBD1 (5 bases). The clonotype was recovered from a man between 65 and 80 years old with acute or convalescent COVID-19. The CDR3 loop is CATSRDSLNTGELFF. Written as DNA, the CDR3 is TGTGCCACCAGTAGAGACAGCCTGAACACCGGGGAGCTGTTTTTT.